These 14 T cell receptor beta chains were all obtained from the same sample, sequenced in a study of T cell changes during pregnancy in multiple sclerosis. Assay used: immunoSEQ multiplex PCR; TCRdb lists only in-frame clones, some missing. The sample includes about 71,000 clones, approximately 90% of them seen just once. The sample consisted of peripheral blood, taken in the third trimester of pregnancy. Source of these receptors: a female donor with multiple sclerosis, enrolled in a pregnancy study.

V usage is TRBV7-2 and J usage is TRBJ2-3; TRBD1 matches at 7 bases. Germline V gene sequence: CDR1 SGHTA, CDR2 FQGNSA. The CDR3 sequence is 14 residues long. V dropped 6 bases and J dropped 5; count of bases not matched to a gene: 8. The CDR3 DNA follows: TGTGCCAGCAGTTCCAACAGGGGTGGAGATACGCAGTATTTT. Its protein product is CASSSNRGGDTQYF.

This chain connects TRBV30 to TRBJ1-5, with 12 bases aligning to TRBD1. J gave up 8 bases and V 1 base, and 3 bases lay outside the gene matches. Looked up from germline, CDR1 is GTSNPN and CDR2 is SVGIG (reference sequence). This CDR3 is 14 amino acids long. CDR3 in amino acids: CAWSAGTGGEPQHF. The DNA for the CDR3 is TGTGCCTGGAGTGCCGGGACAGGGGGCGAGCCCCAGCATTTT.

The chain links TRBV27 to TRBJ2-3, with 13 bases aligning to TRBD2. Trimming cost V 5 bases and J 3 bases; bases outside gene matches: 2. This CDR3 has 15 residues. In germline, CDR1 is MNHEY, CDR2 SMNVEV (reference sequence). The CDR3 protein is CASSPLAGGTDTQYF. CDR3 DNA: TGTGCCAGCAGTCCACTAGCGGGAGGGACAGATACGCAGTATTTT.

V is TRBV6-5 and J is TRBJ2-7, with D perhaps matching TRBD1 (5 bases). This CDR3 region has 14 residues. Trimming removed 6 bases at V and 3 bases at J, with 15 bases between. Germline CDR1 reads MNHEY; CDR2 reads SVGAGI. For the CDR3, the DNA is TGTGCCAGCAGCGACCAGGGCCAACGCTACGAGCAGTACTTC. It encodes CASSDQGQRYEQYF.

The chain couples TRBV30 to TRBJ2-3; 8 nucleotides match TRBD2. V gave up 7 bases and J gave up 4 bases; unmatched junction bases: 13. CDR1 and CDR2 from the germline V gene are GTSNPN and SVGIG (reference sequence). There are 15 residues in the CDR3. DNA of the CDR3: TGTGCCTCGGGTCGAGCGGGAGAAAGGGCAGATACGCAGTATTTT. The encoded protein is CASGRAGERADTQYF.

This clone was seen just once. The rearrangement uses TRBV5-5 and TRBJ2-5; D possibly corresponds to TRBD2 (6 bases). The V end lost 2 bases, the J end lost 0 bases, and 11 bases lay between the germline ends. Looked up from germline, CDR1 is SGHKS and CDR2 is YYEKEE (reference sequence). The CDR3 sequence is 15 residues long. The DNA of the CDR3 is TGTGCCAGCAGCTTCACGGGGGTGTACCAAGAGACCCAGTACTTC. The encoded protein is CASSFTGVYQETQYF.

The gene calls are TRBV2 and TRBJ1-2; D is ambiguous. Trimming shortened V by 3 bases and J by 5 bases, and 10 bases separated the two germline ends. Germline loops: CDR1 SNHLY, CDR2 FYNNEI. CDR3 length equals 13 residues. The CDR3 bases are TGTGCCAGCAGTGAGAACAGTCCATATGGCTACACCTTC. Translated, it gives CASSENSPYGYTF.

This chain joins TRBV9 and TRBJ2-3; the match to TRBD2 covers 7 bases. The germline CDR1 and CDR2 sequences are SGDLS and YYNGEE. The CDR3 is made up of 15 amino acids. The J segment lost 1 base and the V segment lost 4 bases, leaving 6 bases of the junction unmatched. For the CDR3, the DNA is TGTGCCAGCAGCACTTCTAGCGGAGGCACAGATACGCAGTATTTT. Residues: CASSTSSGGTDTQYF.

This clone was picked up one time. The chain has TRBV20-1 and TRBJ2-5; D possibly corresponds to TRBD2 (6 bases). The CDR3 is made up of 10 amino acids. Trimming took 3 bases from V and 9 from J, leaving 8 bases between them. The germline CDR1 and CDR2 sequences are DFQATT and SNEGSKA (reference sequence). The CDR3 loop is CSASAGPQYF. The DNA for the CDR3 is TGCAGTGCTAGTGCGGGGCCCCAGTACTTC.

The chain has TRBV28 and TRBJ2-1, with TRBD2 matching 10 bases. V dropped 8 bases and J dropped 5; count of bases not matched to a gene: 9. This CDR3 region has 15 residues. Germline values: CDR1 MDHEN, CDR2 SYDVKM. The CDR3 region has the DNA TGTGCCAGCGGTATCTATAGCGGGGGGAACAATGAGCAGTTCTTC. Translated, it gives CASGIYSGGNNEQFF.

The chain links TRBV6-1 to TRBJ2-2; 9 bases align to TRBD2. The CDR3 contains 16 residues. The V and J ends lost 6 bases and 4 bases, in that order; junction bases with no gene match: 9. The V gene's germline CDR1 is MNHNS and CDR2 SASEGT. The CDR3 coding sequence is TGTGCCAGCAGGGAAATAGCGGGAGCGGGCACCGGGGAGCTGTTTTTT. Protein product: CASREIAGAGTGELFF.

CDR3 nucleotide sequence: TGTGCCAGCAGCCAAGCCAGCTCTGGGGCCAACGTCCTGACTTTC. Translation gives CASSQASSGANVLTF. This chain joins TRBV4-2 and TRBJ2-6; D is uncertain. The V gene lost 1 base and the J gene lost 0 bases, with 4 bases spanning the gap. This CDR3 spans 15 amino acids. Germline V gives CDR1 LGHNA, CDR2 YNFKEQ.

The V and J genes are TRBV9 and TRBJ2-1; D perhaps matches TRBD2 (5 bases). The germline V and J ends were trimmed by 6 bases and 0 bases, with 13 bases remaining between them. Germline V gives CDR1 SGDLS, CDR2 YYNGEE. CDR3 length: 15 residues. CDR3 residues: CASTRSGSSYNEQFF. CDR3 coding DNA: TGTGCCAGCACGAGATCGGGGAGCTCCTACAATGAGCAGTTCTTC.

V and J are TRBV11-2 and TRBJ2-7; 11 nucleotides line up with TRBD2. Germline CDR1 and CDR2: SGHAT and FQNNGV. The CDR3 covers 18 residues. V was clipped by 0 bases and J by 0 bases; unmatched bases: 7. The CDR3 region is CASSLEKTSGANSYEQYF. In DNA form, the CDR3 reads TGTGCCAGCAGCTTAGAAAAGACTAGCGGGGCAAACTCCTACGAGCAGTACTTC.